This T cell receptor beta chain originates from a study of T-cell memory formation after mild COVID-19. Study background: TCR clusters were mostly confined to one donor each. General study points: Memory sampled before infection contained some responding clones, suggesting cross-reactive memory joined. The CD4+ clones that contracted clustered mainly within CM and EM, and the CD8+ clones concentrated in EMRA.

This clonotype was seen only a few times. Its antigen is not identified. The length of the CDR3 is 13 residues. The V gene lost 1 base and the J gene lost 9 bases, with 10 bases spanning the gap. Germline V gene data show CDR1 as SGHDN and CDR2 as FVKESK. The authors produced TCR alpha and TCR beta cDNA libraries with sample barcodes and UMIs by 5'RACE using constant-segment primers. TCRdb recomputed calls from the 5' RACE reads with MiXCR, one row per CDR3 protein. The sample shows roughly 240,000 distinct CDR3 sequences, about 16% of them seen only once. The chain combines TRBV14 with TRBJ2-1; D is perhaps TRBD1 (5 bases). Sequencing was done on a sample of PBMCs or a T cell subset sorted from them (not recorded which). This clonotype originated in an adult woman who had mild COVID-19 (a few samples of this study predate the infection). Cell type and time point are not known. The CDR3 DNA reads TGTGCCAGCAGCCAAGTTTGGGGCGGTGAGCAGTTCTTC. Protein sequence: CASSQVWGGEQFF.